This T cell receptor beta chain was identified in a study of blood T cells in healthy people across ages. The germline CDR1 and CDR2 sequences are MNHEY and SVGAGI. This CDR3 contains 11 residues. The J segment lost 9 bases and the V segment lost 5 bases, leaving 2 bases of the junction unmatched. The second PCR ran about 6 to 11 cycles with a sample-barcoded 5' primer and J-beta primers. MiXCR, applied by TCRdb to the 5' RACE reads, yields one record per CDR3 protein. The sample shows hundreds of thousands of distinct CDR3 sequences, more than 35% of them seen only once. Source material: blood. This TCR was sampled from a man aged 80 or over in good health. The chain joins TRBV6-5 to TRBJ2-3; 7 nucleotides match TRBD1. The CDR3 sequence: CASSIQGTQYF. As DNA, the CDR3 is TGTGCCAGCAGTATACAGGGGACGCAGTATTTT.